This T cell receptor (beta chain) was profiled in a study of OX40 agonist ivuxolimab in advanced cancers. Study at large: Ivuxolimab, which patients received intravenously every 2 weeks, was dosed at 0.01 to 10 mg/kg.

From germline, CDR1 is MNHEY and CDR2 SMNVEV (reference sequence). The CDR3 spans 14 residues. The J segment lost 2 bases and the V segment lost 5 bases, leaving 3 bases of the junction unmatched. Measured with immunoSEQ multiplex PCR; TCRdb has only the in-frame clones, and not every one. The data show 25,000 to 35,000 clones, 75% to 90% seen once. Only one count was recorded for this clone. The sequence derives from an adult with an advanced solid tumor such as melanoma, head and neck, liver or kidney cancer. Sequencing was performed on CD4+ or CD8+ T cells sorted from blood, taken in a trial of the OX40 agonist ivuxolimab. This chain links TRBV27 with TRBJ2-1; 7 bases line up with TRBD1. The chain's CDR3 is CASSLGGPYNEQFF. The CDR3 DNA reads as TGTGCCAGCAGTCTAGGGGGCCCCTACAATGAGCAGTTCTTC.